This T cell receptor beta chain was recorded in a study of T-cell reconstitution after alpha-beta-depleted transplantation in children. Unique molecular identifiers were used to barcode this TCRbeta library. TCRdb fed the PCR reads into MiXCR, producing one record per CDR3 protein. The sample has approximately 630,000 distinct CDR3 sequences; about an eighth are singletons. V lost 2 bases and J 4 bases, leaving 15 bases between the germline ends. CDR3 length equals 15 residues. Whole-study findings and limits: For some patients, TCRbeta diversity was high at day 60 because of recipient T cells and thymic progenitors that survived. T-cell numbers and diversity one year post-transplant derived largely from freshly generated T cells. Several hundred expanded graft clones reportedly were the source of alpha-beta T cells about two months after transplant.

Concerning this clonotype itself: Its antigen is still unknown.

This rearrangement joins TRBV12-3 or TRBV12-4 to TRBJ2-7; D may be TRBD2 (5 bases). This sequence originates from a girl aged 2 to 9 with congenital amegakaryocytic thrombocytopenia, due to receive a stem cell transplant. Specimen: PBMCs, collected before TCRalphabeta/CD19-depleted stem cell transplant. The CDR3 is CASSLTGLDRYEQYF. The DNA of the CDR3 is TGTGCCAGCAGTTTAACTGGACTCGATAGGTACGAGCAGTACTTC.